The subject of this entry is one TCR beta chain. This CDR3 has 16 amino acids. Germline-derived CDR1 and CDR2 are SGHNT and YYREEE (reference sequence). V was shortened by 0 bases and J by 4 bases, with 14 bases between the two germline ends. This sample was included in a study of shared clonotypes between healthy human individuals. Assay: immunoSEQ multiplex PCR; the TCRdb copy retains only in-frame clones and omits some. The table shows roughly 2.5 million clones, with around nine tenths occurring only once. The receptor's source is a man aged 18 to 30 in good health. J is TRBJ2-1 and V is TRBV5-4, with a weak D call TRBD1 (5 bases). Sequenced: naive CD4+ T cells sorted from blood. The subset: CD45RA+ positively selected. CDR3 DNA: TGTGCCAGCAGCTTGGCCTCAGGGAAGGGGTACAATGAGCAGTTCTTC. Amino acids: CASSLASGKGYNEQFF.